This T cell receptor beta chain was obtained from a study of T cell responses to AZD1222 COVID-19 vaccine. General observations from the study: Spike-spanning, vaccine-associated CD4 TCRs were dominant at 160-218 and 743-854. Repertoires were obtained only post-peak T cell response.

Assay: immunoSEQ multiplex PCR; the TCRdb copy retains only in-frame clones and omits some. The table records 110,000 to 150,000 clones, around nine tenths of them present only once. Germline V gene data show CDR1 as SNHLY and CDR2 as FYNNEI. The V and J ends lost 1 base and 4 bases, in that order; junction bases with no gene match: 3. CDR3 size: 15 residues. Of note for this clone: The target antigen is unknown.

Sequenced material: peripheral blood, taken on day 0 of AZD1222 vaccination. This TCR was recovered from an adult in good health. The chain links TRBV2 to TRBJ2-7, with 11 nucleotides matching TRBD2. The CDR3 loop reads CASSEVLAGDYEQYF. DNA of the CDR3: TGTGCCAGCAGTGAAGTACTAGCGGGAGATTACGAGCAGTACTTC.